This T cell receptor beta chain was recorded in a study of TIL therapy for anti-PD-1-resistant metastatic lung cancer. At the level of the study: Patients had a median age of almost 55 years (range about 38-85).

Time point here: pre-treatment sample, taken before nivolumab and TIL therapy. Most excised metastases sampled were pleural nodules or supraclavicular lymph nodes. CDR3 length: 13 amino acids. The V and J ends lost 8 bases and 6 bases, in that order; junction bases with no gene match: 7. Germline CDR1 is MNHEY and CDR2 is SVGAGI. This clone has just a few counts. The libraries were made with immunoSEQ v3. The table came from immunoSEQ multiplex PCR; TCRdb's copy has only in-frame clones and leaves some out. The data show 95,000 or so clones, about three fifths seen once. Sequenced here: tumor tissue, sampled at baseline. The chain recombines TRBV6-5 with TRBJ1-5, with 7 bases identical to TRBD1. The clonotype originates from a person aged 25 to 79 with non-small cell lung cancer. The CDR3 region has the DNA TGTGCCAGCGCCCTGAGGGGGCTTCAGCCCCAGCATTTT. Translated: CASALRGLQPQHF.